Detailed here is one TCR beta chain. Its antigen is currently unknown. Sequence at one end of the junction differs from germline and may be a read error. This CDR3 contains 14 residues. CDR1 and CDR2 (germline): MNHNS, SASEGT. After constant-region reverse-primer amplification, full-length variable regions underwent semi-nested PCR with Nested Universal Primer A. TCRdb processed the 5' RACE reads anew with MiXCR; each CDR3 protein has one entry. This sample has roughly 7,000 distinct CDR3 sequences; 50% occur once, and the top ten carry 3%. Study-wide points: Greatest tumor Treg TCR overlap was with tumor naive CD4+ cells.

This chain links TRBV6-1 with TRBJ1-1; 7 nucleotides agree with TRBD1. The TCR originated in a female donor with breast cancer. The sequenced material came from naive CD4+ T cells sorted from a lymph node. Subset reported: naive CD4+ T cells, CD4+CD45RA+CD25-. This chain's CDR3 is CASSVSGGFTEAFF. In nucleotides, the CDR3 is TGTGCCAGCAGTGTATCAGGGGGATTCACTGAAGCCTTCTTT.